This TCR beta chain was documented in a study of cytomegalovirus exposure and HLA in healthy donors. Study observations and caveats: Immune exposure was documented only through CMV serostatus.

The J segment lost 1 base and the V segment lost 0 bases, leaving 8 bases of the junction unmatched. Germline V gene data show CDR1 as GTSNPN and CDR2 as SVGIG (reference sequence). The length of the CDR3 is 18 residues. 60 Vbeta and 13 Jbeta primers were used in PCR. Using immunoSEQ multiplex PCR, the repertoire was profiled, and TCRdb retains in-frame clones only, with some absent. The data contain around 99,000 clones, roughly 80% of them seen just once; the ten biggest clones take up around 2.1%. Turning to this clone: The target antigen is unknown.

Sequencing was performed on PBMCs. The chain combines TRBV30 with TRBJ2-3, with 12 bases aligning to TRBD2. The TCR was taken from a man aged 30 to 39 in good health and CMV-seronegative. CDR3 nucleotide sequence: TGTGCCTGGAGTGTACAGGCTAGCGGGAGGGCCGGCACAGATACGCAGTATTTT. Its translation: CAWSVQASGRAGTDTQYF.